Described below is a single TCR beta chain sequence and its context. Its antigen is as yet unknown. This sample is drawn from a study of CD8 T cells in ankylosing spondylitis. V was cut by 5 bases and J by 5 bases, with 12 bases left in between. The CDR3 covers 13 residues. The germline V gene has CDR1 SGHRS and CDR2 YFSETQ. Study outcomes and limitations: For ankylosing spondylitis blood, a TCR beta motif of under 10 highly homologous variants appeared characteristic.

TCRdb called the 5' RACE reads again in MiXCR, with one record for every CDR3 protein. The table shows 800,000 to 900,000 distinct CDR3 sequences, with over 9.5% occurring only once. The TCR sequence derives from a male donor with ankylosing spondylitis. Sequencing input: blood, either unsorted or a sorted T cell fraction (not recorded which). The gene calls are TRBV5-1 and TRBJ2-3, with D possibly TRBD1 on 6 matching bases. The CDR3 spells CASSFAGVDTQYF. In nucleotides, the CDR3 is TGCGCCAGCAGTTTTGCAGGGGTAGATACGCAGTATTTT.